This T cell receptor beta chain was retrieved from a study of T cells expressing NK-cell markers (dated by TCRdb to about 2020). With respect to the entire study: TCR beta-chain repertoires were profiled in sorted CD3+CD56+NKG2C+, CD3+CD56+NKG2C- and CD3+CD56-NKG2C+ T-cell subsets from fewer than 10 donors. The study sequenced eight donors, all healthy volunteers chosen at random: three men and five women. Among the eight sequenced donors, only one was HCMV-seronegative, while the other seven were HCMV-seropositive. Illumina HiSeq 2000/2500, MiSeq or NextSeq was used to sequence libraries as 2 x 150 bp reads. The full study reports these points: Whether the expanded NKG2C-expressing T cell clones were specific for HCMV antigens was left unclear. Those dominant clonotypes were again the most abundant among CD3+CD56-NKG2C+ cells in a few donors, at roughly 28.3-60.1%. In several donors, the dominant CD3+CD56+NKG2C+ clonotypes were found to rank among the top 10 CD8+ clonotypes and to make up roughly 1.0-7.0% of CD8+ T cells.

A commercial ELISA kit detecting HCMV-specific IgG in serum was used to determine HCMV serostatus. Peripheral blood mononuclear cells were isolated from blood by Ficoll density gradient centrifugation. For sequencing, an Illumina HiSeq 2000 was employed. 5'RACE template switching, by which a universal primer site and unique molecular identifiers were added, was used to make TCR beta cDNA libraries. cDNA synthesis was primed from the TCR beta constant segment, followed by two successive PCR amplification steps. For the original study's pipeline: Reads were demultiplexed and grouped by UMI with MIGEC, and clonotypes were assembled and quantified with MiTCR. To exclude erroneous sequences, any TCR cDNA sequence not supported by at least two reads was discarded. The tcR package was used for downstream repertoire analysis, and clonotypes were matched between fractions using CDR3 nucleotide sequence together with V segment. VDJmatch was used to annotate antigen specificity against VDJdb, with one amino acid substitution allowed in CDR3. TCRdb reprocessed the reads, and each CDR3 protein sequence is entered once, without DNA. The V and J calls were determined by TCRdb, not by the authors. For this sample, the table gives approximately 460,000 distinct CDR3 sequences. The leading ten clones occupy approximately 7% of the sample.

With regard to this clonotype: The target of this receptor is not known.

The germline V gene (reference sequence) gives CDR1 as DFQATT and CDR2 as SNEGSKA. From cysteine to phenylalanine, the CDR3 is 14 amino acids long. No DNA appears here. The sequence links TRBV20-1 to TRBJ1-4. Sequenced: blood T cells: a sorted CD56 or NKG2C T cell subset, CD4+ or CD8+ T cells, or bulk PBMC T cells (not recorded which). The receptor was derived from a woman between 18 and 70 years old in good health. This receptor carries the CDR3 CSPQAAIGNEKLFF.